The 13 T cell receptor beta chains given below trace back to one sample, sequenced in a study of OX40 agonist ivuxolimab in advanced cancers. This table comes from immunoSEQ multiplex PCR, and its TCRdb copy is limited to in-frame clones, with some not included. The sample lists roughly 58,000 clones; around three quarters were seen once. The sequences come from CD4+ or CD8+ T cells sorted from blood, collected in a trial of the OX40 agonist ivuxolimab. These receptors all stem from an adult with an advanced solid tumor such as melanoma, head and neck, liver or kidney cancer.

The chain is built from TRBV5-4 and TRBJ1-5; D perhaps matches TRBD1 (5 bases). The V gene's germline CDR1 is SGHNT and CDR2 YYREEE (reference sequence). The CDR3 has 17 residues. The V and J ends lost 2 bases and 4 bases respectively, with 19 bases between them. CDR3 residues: CASSLRARDADNQPQHF. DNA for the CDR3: TGTGCCAGCAGCTTAAGGGCCCGGGACGCAGATAATCAGCCCCAGCATTTT.

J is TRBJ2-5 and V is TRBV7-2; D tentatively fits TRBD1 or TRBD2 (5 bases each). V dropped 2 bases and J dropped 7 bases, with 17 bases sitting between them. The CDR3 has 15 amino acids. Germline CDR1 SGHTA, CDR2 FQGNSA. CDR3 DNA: TGTGCCAGCAGCTTAAATCTTGGGGGACGGGGGACCCAGTACTTC. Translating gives CASSLNLGGRGTQYF.

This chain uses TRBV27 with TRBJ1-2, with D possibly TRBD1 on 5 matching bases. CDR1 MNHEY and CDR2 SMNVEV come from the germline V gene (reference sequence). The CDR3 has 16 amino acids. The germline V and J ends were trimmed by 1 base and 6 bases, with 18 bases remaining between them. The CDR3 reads CASSLWPSLPGHGYTF. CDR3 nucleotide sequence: TGTGCCAGCAGTTTATGGCCCAGCCTCCCGGGGCATGGCTACACCTTC.

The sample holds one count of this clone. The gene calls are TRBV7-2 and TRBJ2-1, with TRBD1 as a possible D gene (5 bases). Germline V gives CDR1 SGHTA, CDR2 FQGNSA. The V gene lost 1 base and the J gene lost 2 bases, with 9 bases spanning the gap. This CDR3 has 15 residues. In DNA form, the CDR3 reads TGTGCCAGCAGCTTAGGACAGACTGCCTACAATGAGCAGTTCTTC. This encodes CASSLGQTAYNEQFF.

In DNA, the CDR3 is TGTGCCAGCAGCTCGACGCGGGGGGGGACCCACTATGGCTACACCTTC. The encoded protein is CASSSTRGGTHYGYTF. The V call is TRBV7-8, the J call TRBJ1-2; D may be TRBD1 (5 bases). Looked up from germline, CDR1 is SGHVS and CDR2 is FQNEAQ. V was clipped by 4 bases and J by 3 bases, with 18 bases between them. The CDR3 is 16 residues long. Supplemented by reference TRBV7-8 and TRBJ1-2, the full variable domain reads GAGVSQSPRYKVAKRGQDVALRCDPISGHVSLFWYQQALGQGPEFLTYFQNEAQLDKSGLPSDRFFAERPEGSVSTLKIQRTQQEDSAVYLCASSSTRGGTHYGYTFGSGTRLTVV.

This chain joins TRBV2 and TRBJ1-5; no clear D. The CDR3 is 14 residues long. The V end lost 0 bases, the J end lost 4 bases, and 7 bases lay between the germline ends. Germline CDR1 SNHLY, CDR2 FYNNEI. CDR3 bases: TGTGCCAGCAGTGAAGCCGGCCGGAATCAGCCCCAGCATTTT. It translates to CASSEAGRNQPQHF. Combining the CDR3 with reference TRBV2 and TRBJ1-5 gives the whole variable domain EPEVTQTPSHQVTQMGQEVILRCVPISNHLYFYWYRQILGQKVEFLVSFYNNEISEKSEIFDDQFSVERPDGSNFTLKIRSTKLEDSAMYFCASSEAGRNQPQHFGDGTRLSIL.

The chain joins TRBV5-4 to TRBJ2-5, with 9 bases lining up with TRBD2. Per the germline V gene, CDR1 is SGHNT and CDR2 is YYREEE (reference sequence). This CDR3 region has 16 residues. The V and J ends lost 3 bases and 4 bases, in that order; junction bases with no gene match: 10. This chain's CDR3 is CASSYPSGVDGETQYF. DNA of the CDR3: TGTGCCAGCAGCTATCCTAGCGGGGTCGACGGAGAGACCCAGTACTTC.

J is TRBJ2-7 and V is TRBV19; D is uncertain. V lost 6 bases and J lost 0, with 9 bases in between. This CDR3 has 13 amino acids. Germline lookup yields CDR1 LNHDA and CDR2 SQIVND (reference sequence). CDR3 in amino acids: CASRSQSSYEQYF. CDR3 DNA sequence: TGTGCCAGTAGGTCCCAGAGCTCCTACGAGCAGTACTTC. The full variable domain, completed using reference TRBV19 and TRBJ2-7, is DGGITQSPKYLFRKEGQNVTLSCEQNLNHDAMYWYRQDPGQGLRLIYYSQIVNDFQKGDIAEGYSVSREKKESFPLTVTSAQKNPTAFYLCASRSQSSYEQYFGPGTRLTVT.

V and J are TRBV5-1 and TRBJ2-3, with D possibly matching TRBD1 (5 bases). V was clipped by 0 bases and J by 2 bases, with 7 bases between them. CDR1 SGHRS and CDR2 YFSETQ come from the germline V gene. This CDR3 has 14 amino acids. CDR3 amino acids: CASSLGQPTDTQYF. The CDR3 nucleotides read TGCGCCAGCAGCTTGGGACAGCCCACAGATACGCAGTATTTT.

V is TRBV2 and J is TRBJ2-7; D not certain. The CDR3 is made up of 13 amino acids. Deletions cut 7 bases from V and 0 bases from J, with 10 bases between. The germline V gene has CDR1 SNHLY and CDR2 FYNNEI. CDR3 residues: CASNRYLSYEQYF. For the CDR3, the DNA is TGTGCCAGCAATCGGTACCTCTCCTACGAGCAGTACTTC.

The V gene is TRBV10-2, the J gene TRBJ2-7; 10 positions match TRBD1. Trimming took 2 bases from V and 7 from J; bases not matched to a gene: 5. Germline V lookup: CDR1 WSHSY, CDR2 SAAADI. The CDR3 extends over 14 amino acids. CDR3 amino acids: CASSERQGAGEQYF. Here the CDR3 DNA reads TGCGCCAGCAGTGAGCGACAGGGGGCGGGTGAGCAGTACTTC.

The CDR3 coding sequence is TGTGCCATCAGTGAGTCCGAGGACAACCCGTGGACCCAGTACTTC. It yields the protein CAISESEDNPWTQYF. The chain carries TRBV10-3 and TRBJ2-5; D perhaps matches TRBD1 (5 bases). V lost 0 bases to trimming and J lost 7 bases, with 15 bases between them. This CDR3 is 15 amino acids long. Germline values: CDR1 ENHRY, CDR2 SYGVKD.

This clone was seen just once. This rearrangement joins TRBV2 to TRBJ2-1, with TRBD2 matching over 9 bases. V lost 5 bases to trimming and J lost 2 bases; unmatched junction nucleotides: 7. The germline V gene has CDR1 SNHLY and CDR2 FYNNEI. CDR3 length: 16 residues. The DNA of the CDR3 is TGTGCCAGCAGTACAAATAGCGGGGGAACCTACAATGAGCAGTTCTTC. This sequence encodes CASSTNSGGTYNEQFF.